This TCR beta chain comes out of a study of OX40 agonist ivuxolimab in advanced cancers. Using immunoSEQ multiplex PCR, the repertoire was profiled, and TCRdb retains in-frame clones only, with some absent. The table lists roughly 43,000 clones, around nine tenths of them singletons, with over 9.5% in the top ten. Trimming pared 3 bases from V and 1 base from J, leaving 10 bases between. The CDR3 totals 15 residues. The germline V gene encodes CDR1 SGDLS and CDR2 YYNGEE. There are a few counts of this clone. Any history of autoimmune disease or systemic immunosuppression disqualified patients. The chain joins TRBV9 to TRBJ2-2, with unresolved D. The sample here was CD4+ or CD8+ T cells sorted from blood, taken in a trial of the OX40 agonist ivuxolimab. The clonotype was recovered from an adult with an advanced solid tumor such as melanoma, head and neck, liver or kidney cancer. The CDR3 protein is CASSEGLMNTGELFF. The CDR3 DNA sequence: TGTGCCAGCAGCGAGGGCCTTATGAACACCGGGGAGCTGTTTTTT.